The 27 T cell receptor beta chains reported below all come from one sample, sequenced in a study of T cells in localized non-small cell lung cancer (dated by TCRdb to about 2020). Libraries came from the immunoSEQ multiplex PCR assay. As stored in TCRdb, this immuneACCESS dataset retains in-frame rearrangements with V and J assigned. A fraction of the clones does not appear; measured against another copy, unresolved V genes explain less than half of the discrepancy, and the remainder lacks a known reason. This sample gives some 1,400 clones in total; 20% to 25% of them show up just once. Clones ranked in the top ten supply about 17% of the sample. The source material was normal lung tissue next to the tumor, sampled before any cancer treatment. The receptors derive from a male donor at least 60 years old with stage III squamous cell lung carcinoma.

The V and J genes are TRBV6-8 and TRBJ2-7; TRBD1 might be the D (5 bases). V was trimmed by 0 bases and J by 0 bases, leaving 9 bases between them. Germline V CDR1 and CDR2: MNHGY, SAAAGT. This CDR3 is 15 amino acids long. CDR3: CASSYSPRDSYEQYF. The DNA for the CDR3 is TGTGCCAGCAGTTACTCTCCCAGGGACTCCTACGAGCAGTACTTC.

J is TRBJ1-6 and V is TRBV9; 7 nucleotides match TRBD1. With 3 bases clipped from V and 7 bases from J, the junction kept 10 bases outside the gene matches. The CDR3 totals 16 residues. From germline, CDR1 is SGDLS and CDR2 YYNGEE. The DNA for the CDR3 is TGTGCCAGCAGCGCAGGGGGAGGCAGGGGAAATTCACCCCTCCACTTT. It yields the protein CASSAGGGRGNSPLHF.

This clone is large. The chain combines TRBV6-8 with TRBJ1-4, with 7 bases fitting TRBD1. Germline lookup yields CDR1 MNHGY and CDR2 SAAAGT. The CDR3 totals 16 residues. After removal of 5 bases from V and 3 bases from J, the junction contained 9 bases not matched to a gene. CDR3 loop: CASSVSTGSANEKLFF. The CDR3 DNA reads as TGTGCCAGCAGTGTATCGACAGGGTCGGCTAATGAAAAACTGTTTTTT.

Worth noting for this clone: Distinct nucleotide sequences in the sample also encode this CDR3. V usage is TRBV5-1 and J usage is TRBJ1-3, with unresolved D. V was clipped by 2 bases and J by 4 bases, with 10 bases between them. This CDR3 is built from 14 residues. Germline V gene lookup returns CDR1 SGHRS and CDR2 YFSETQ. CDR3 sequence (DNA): TGCGCCAGCAGCTTAAGAGGGTCCGGAAACACCATATATTTT. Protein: CASSLRGSGNTIYF.

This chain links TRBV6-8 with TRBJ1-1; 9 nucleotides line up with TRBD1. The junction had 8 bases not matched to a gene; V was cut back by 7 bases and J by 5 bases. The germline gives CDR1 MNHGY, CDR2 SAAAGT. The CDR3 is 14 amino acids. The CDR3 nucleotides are TGTGCCAGCAACAAGCAAGGACAGGGGACTGAAGCTTTCTTT. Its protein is CASNKQGQGTEAFF.

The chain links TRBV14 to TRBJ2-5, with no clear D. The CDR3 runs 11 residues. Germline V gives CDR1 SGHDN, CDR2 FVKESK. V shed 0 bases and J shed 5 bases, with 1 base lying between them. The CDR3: CASSQDETQYF. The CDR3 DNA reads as TGTGCCAGCAGCCAAGATGAGACCCAGTACTTC.

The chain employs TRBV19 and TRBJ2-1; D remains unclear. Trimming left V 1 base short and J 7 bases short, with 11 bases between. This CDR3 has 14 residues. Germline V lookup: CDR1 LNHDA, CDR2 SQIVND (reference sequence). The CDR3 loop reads CASSIGVINNEQFF. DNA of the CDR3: TGTGCCAGTAGTATAGGGGTTATAAATAATGAGCAGTTCTTC.

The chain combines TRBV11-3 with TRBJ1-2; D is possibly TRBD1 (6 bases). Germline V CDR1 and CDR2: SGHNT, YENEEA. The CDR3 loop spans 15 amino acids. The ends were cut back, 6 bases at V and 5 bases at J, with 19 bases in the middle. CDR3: CASSLAGAGGYGYTF. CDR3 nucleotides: TGTGCCAGCAGTCTAGCAGGGGCAGGAGGGTATGGCTACACCTTC.

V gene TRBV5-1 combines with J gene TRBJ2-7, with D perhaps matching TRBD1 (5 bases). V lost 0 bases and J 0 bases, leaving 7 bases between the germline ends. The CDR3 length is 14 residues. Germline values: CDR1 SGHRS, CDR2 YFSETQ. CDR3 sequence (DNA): TGCGCCAGCAGCTTGGACAGGAGCTCCTACGAGCAGTACTTC. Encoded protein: CASSLDRSSYEQYF.

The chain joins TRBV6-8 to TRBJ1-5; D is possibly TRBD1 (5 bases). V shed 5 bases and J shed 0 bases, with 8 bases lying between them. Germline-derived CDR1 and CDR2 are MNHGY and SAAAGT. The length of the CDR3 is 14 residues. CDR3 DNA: TGTGCCAGCAGTGACAGCTATAGCAATCAGCCCCAGCATTTT. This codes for CASSDSYSNQPQHF.

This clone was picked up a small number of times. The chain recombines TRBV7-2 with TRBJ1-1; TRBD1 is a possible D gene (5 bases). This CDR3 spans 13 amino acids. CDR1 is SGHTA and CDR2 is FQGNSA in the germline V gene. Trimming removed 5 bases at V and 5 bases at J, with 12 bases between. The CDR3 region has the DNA TGTGCCAGCAGCCAGTTCCGGGGGACTGAAGCTTTCTTT. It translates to CASSQFRGTEAFF.

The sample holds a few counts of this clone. In DNA form, the CDR3 reads TGTGCCAGTAGAGTCGATGCGGGGGCCACCTACGAGCAGTACTTC. It codes for CASRVDAGATYEQYF. V and J are TRBV19 and TRBJ2-7; D is perhaps TRBD2 (7 bases). Germline V gives CDR1 LNHDA, CDR2 SQIVND (reference sequence). CDR3 length equals 15 residues. Trimming left V 6 bases short and J 2 bases short, with 17 bases between. Based on the CDR3 plus reference TRBV19 and TRBJ2-7, the full variable domain is DGGITQSPKYLFRKEGQNVTLSCEQNLNHDAMYWYRQDPGQGLRLIYYSQIVNDFQKGDIAEGYSVSREKKESFPLTVTSAQKNPTAFYLCASRVDAGATYEQYFGPGTRLTVT.

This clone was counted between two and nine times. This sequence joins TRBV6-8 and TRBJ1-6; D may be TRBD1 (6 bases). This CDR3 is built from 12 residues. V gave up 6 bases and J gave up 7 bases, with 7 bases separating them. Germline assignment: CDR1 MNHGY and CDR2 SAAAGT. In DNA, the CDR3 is TGTGCCAGCAGACAGGGAAATTCACCCCTCCACTTT. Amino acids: CASRQGNSPLHF.

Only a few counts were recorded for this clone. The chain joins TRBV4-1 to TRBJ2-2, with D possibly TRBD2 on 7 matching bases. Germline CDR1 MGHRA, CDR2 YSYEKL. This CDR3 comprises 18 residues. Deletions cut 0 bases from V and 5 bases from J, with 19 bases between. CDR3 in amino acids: CASSQDLGAGVRTGELFF. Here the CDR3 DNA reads TGCGCCAGCAGCCAAGATCTGGGGGCGGGAGTGCGTACCGGGGAGCTGTTTTTT.

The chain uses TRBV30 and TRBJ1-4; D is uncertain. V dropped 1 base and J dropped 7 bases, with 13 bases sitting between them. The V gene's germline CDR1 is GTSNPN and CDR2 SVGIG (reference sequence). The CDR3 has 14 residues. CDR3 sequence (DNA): TGTGCCTGGAGTGGCGGCAGTTTTTCTGAAAAACTGTTTTTT. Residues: CAWSGGSFSEKLFF. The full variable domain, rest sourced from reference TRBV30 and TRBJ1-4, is SQTIHQWPATLVQPVGSPLSLECTVEGTSNPNLYWYRQAAGRGLQLLFYSVGIGQISSEVPQNLSASRPQDRQFILSSKKLLLSDSGFYLCAWSGGSFSEKLFFGSGTQLSVL.

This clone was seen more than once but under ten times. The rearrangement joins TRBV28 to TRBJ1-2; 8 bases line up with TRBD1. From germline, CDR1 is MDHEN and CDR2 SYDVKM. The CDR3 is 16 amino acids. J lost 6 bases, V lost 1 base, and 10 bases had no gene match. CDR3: CASSLLPRAGGDGYTF. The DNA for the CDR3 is TGTGCCAGCAGTTTATTGCCTCGGGCAGGGGGCGATGGCTACACCTTC.

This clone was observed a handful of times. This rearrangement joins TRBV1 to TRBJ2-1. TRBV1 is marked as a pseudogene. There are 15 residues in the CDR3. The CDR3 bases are TGCGCCAGCAGCCAAGATCGGGATAGGGGAAATGAGCAGTTCTTC. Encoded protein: CASSQDRDRGNEQFF.

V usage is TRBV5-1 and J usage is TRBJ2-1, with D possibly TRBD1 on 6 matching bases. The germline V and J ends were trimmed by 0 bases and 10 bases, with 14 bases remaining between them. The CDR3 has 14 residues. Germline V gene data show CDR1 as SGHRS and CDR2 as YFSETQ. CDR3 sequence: CASSLANRDGEQFF. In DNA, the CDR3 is TGCGCCAGCAGCTTGGCGAACAGGGATGGCGAGCAGTTCTTC.

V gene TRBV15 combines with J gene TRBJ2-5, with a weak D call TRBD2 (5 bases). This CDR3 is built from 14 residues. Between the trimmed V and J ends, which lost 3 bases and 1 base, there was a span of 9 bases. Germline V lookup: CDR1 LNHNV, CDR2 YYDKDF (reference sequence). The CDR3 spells CATSSPRGQETQYF. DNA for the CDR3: TGTGCCACCAGCAGCCCCCGGGGCCAAGAGACCCAGTACTTC.

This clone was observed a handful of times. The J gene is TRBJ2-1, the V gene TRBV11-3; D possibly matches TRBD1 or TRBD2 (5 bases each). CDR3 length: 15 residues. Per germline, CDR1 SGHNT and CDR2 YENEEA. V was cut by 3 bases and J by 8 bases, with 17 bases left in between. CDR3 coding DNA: TGTGCCAGCAGCTTGCTAGCAAGGGGACGGGATGAGCAGTTCTTC. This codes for CASSLLARGRDEQFF.

The CDR3 DNA reads as TGTGCCAGCCTTGCCATTTATAATTCACCCCTCCACTTT. Translation: CASLAIYNSPLHF. The rearrangement uses TRBV6-8 and TRBJ1-6; the D is unclear. The germline CDR1 and CDR2 sequences are MNHGY and SAAAGT. V dropped 8 bases and J dropped 4 bases, with 9 bases sitting between them. CDR3 length: 13 residues.

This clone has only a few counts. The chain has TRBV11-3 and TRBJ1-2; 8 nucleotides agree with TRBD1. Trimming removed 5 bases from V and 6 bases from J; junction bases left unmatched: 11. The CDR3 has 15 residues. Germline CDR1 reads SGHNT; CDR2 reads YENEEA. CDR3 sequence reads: CASSPPGTGRDGYTF. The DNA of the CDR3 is TGTGCCAGCAGCCCTCCCGGGACAGGAAGAGATGGCTACACCTTC.

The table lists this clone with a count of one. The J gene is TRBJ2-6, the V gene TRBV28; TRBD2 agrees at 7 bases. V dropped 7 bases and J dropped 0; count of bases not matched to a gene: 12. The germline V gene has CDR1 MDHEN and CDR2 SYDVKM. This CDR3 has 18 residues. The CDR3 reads CASTPRASGASGANVLTF. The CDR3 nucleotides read TGTGCCAGCACCCCTAGGGCCAGCGGGGCCTCTGGGGCCAACGTCCTGACTTTC.

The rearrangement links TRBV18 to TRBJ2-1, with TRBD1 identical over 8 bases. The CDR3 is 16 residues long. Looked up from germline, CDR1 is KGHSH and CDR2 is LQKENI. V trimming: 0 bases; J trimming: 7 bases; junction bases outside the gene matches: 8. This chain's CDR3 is CASSPPSGGEGNEQFF. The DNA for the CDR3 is TGTGCCAGCTCACCACCCTCAGGGGGCGAAGGGAATGAGCAGTTCTTC.

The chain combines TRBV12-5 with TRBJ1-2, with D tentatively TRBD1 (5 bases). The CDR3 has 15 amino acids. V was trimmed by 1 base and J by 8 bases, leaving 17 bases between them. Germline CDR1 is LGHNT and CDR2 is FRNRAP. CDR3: CASGLAPTVMGGYTF. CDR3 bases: TGTGCTAGTGGTTTGGCCCCGACAGTGATGGGAGGCTACACCTTC.

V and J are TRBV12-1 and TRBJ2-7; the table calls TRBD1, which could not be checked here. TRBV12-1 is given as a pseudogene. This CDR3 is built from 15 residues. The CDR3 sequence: CASSFQTVDIHEQYF. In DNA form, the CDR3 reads TGTGCCAGCAGCTTTCAGACAGTCGATATCCACGAGCAGTACTTC.

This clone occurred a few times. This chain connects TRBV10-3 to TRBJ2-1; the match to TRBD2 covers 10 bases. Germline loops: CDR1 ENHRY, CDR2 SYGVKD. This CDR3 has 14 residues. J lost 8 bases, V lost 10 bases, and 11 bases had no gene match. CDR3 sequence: CASSSGSHLDEQFF. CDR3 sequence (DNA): TGTGCCAGCTCTAGCGGGAGTCACTTGGATGAGCAGTTCTTC.